This T cell receptor (beta chain) stems from a study of T cell responses to AZD1222 COVID-19 vaccine. Measured with immunoSEQ multiplex PCR; TCRdb has only the in-frame clones, and not every one. The data show about 130,000 clones, about 94% seen once. This receptor was identified in an adult in good health. Sequencing used peripheral blood, obtained on day 0 of AZD1222 vaccination.

The CDR3 DNA reads TGTGCCAGCAGTTACTCCGTCGGTTTCGAGCAGTACTTC. Translation gives CASSYSVGFEQYF. V usage is TRBV6-5 and J usage is TRBJ2-7; D remains unclear. Trimming left V 0 bases short and J 6 bases short, with 9 bases between. Germline CDR1 is MNHEY and CDR2 is SVGAGI. This CDR3 spans 13 amino acids.